Following are 28 T cell receptor beta chains from one sample sequenced in a study of PD-1 blockade in classical Hodgkin lymphoma. Time point given: newly diagnosed, previously untreated cHL patient sample. CD8+ T cell isolation from thawed PBMCs was performed by magnetic negative selection. Some clones are missing from TCRdb's copy, which holds only in-frame ones; the method was immunoSEQ multiplex PCR. Of about 9,500 clones detected, around 84% appear once; the ten largest clones hold under 15%. Source material: CD8+ T cells from blood. These TCRs come from a human donor with classical Hodgkin lymphoma.

The rearrangement links TRBV20-1 to TRBJ2-5; D is undetermined. The CDR3 spans 10 residues. The ends were cut back, 6 bases at V and 7 bases at J, with 9 bases in the middle. Per the germline V gene, CDR1 is DFQATT and CDR2 is SNEGSKA (reference sequence). The CDR3 DNA reads TGCAGTGCCAGTTGGGGGACCCAGTACTTC. Its protein product is CSASWGTQYF.

The chain employs TRBV19 and TRBJ2-3; no reliable D call. The CDR3 length is 13 residues. The germline CDR1 and CDR2 sequences are LNHDA and SQIVND (reference sequence). Trimming took off 3 bases at V and 6 bases at J, with 10 bases between the two ends. CDR3 loop: CASSINSQDTQYF. In DNA, the CDR3 is TGTGCCAGTAGTATTAACTCCCAGGATACGCAGTATTTT. Full variable domain (missing parts from reference TRBV19 and TRBJ2-3): DGGITQSPKYLFRKEGQNVTLSCEQNLNHDAMYWYRQDPGQGLRLIYYSQIVNDFQKGDIAEGYSVSREKKESFPLTVTSAQKNPTAFYLCASSINSQDTQYFGPGTRLTVL.

The rearrangement joins TRBV9 to TRBJ2-5; D may match TRBD1 or TRBD2 (6 bases each). Germline lookup yields CDR1 SGDLS and CDR2 YYNGEE. The CDR3 consists of 15 residues. Trimming took off 4 bases at V and 0 bases at J, with 13 bases between the two ends. DNA of the CDR3: TGTGCCAGCAGCTCCTCGGGGGCCAACCAAGAGACCCAGTACTTC. Translating gives CASSSSGANQETQYF.

V usage is TRBV11-3 and J usage is TRBJ1-2; TRBD1 might be the D (6 bases). V was clipped by 3 bases and J by 1 base, with 9 bases between them. The germline V gene encodes CDR1 SGHNT and CDR2 YENEEA. The CDR3 length is 14 residues. The CDR3 spells CASSLTGFNYGYTF. The CDR3 DNA is TGTGCCAGCAGCTTGACAGGTTTTAACTATGGCTACACCTTC.

The gene calls are TRBV25-1 and TRBJ2-5; 8 nucleotides agree with TRBD2. CDR3 length: 15 amino acids. Unmatched junction bases numbered 6, after V lost 4 bases and J lost 2 bases. CDR1 and CDR2 from the germline V gene are MGHDK and SYGVNS. The CDR3 loop is CASSAAGVGQETQYF. The CDR3 region has the DNA TGTGCCAGCAGTGCAGCGGGGGTAGGGCAAGAGACCCAGTACTTC. Full variable domain (remainder filled in from reference TRBV25-1 and TRBJ2-5): EADIYQTPRYLVIGTGKKITLECSQTMGHDKMYWYQQDPGMELHLIHYSYGVNSTEKGDLSSESTVSRIRTEHFPLTLESARPSHTSQYLCASSAAGVGQETQYFGPGTRLLVL.

The chain combines TRBV5-6 with TRBJ1-6, with 9 positions matching TRBD1. The J segment lost 7 bases and the V segment lost 3 bases, leaving 5 bases of the junction unmatched. Germline CDR1 and CDR2: SGHDT and YYEEEE. This CDR3 region has 15 residues. Written as DNA, the CDR3 is TGTGCCAGCAGCTGGCGGGACAGGGTAAATTCACCCCTCCACTTT. Amino acid sequence: CASSWRDRVNSPLHF.

The rearrangement joins TRBV15 to TRBJ2-1, with 9 nucleotides matching TRBD2. The germline V gene has CDR1 LNHNV and CDR2 YYDKDF (reference sequence). The CDR3 totals 16 residues. After removal of 0 bases from V and 6 bases from J, the junction contained 6 bases not matched to a gene. The CDR3 loop is CATSRDQGTSSNEQFF. In nucleotides, the CDR3 is TGTGCCACCAGCAGAGATCAGGGGACTAGCTCCAATGAGCAGTTCTTC.

The chain combines TRBV11-2 with TRBJ2-7; D is ambiguous. The germline CDR1 and CDR2 sequences are SGHAT and FQNNGV. The CDR3 contains 12 residues. V lost 3 bases, J lost 5 bases, and 8 bases lay in between. CDR3 DNA: TGTGCCAGCAGCTTGGGCAGCCACGAGCAGTACTTC. Translating it yields CASSLGSHEQYF.

Only one count was recorded for this clone. The rearrangement links TRBV4-3 to TRBJ2-7; no reliable D call. Trimming removed 0 bases from V and 1 base from J, with 10 bases in between. The CDR3 totals 15 residues. Germline V gene data show CDR1 as LGHNA and CDR2 as YSLEER. The CDR3 loop reads CASSQEEASSYEQYF. CDR3 bases: TGCGCCAGCAGCCAAGAAGAGGCTAGTTCCTACGAGCAGTACTTC.

The V gene is TRBV7-8, the J gene TRBJ2-5; no clear D gene. The CDR3 is 16 residues long. Germline-derived CDR1 and CDR2 are SGHVS and FQNEAQ. Trimming removed 0 bases at V and 3 bases at J, with 14 bases between. The DNA of the CDR3 is TGTGCCAGCAGCTTAGCGGTTAGGCTAGAAGAAGAGACCCAGTACTTC. Translation gives CASSLAVRLEEETQYF.

The chain couples TRBV18 to TRBJ1-4; D gene unclear. Germline CDR1 KGHSH, CDR2 LQKENI. The V end lost 5 bases, the J end lost 1 base, and 11 bases lay between the germline ends. The CDR3 covers 15 residues. CDR3 in DNA: TGTGCCAGCTCAGAAGTATCGTTAACTAATGAAAAACTGTTTTTT. Residues: CASSEVSLTNEKLFF. Full variable domain (remainder filled in from reference TRBV18 and TRBJ1-4): NAGVMQNPRHLVRRRGQEARLRCSPMKGHSHVYWYRQLPEEGLKFMVYLQKENIIDESGMPKERFSAEFPKEGPSILRIQQVVRGDSAAYFCASSEVSLTNEKLFFGSGTQLSVL.

This sequence joins TRBV9 and TRBJ2-3; D is ambiguous. The CDR3 sequence is 13 residues long. From germline, CDR1 is SGDLS and CDR2 YYNGEE. Trimming took 7 bases from V and 3 from J, leaving 12 bases between them. Here the CDR3 DNA reads TGTGCCAGCTCCTATCGAGTTACAGATACGCAGTATTTT. This translates into CASSYRVTDTQYF.

The gene calls are TRBV7-2 and TRBJ2-5, with 10 bases lining up with TRBD2. V shed 2 bases, J shed 4 bases, and the junction held 4 bases outside the gene matches. This CDR3 comprises 15 residues. Germline CDR1 is SGHTA and CDR2 is FQGNSA. The CDR3 reads CASSLYASGGETQYF. The CDR3 DNA follows: TGTGCCAGCAGCTTATACGCTAGCGGGGGAGAGACCCAGTACTTC.

This rearrangement joins TRBV9 to TRBJ2-1, with unresolved D. The CDR3 length is 15 residues. Trimming took 1 base from V and 8 from J, leaving 16 bases between them. Germline V CDR1 and CDR2: SGDLS, YYNGEE. The CDR3 nucleotides read TGTGCCAGCAGCGTAACCCCCTACACTAATCATGAGCAGTTCTTC. Amino acids: CASSVTPYTNHEQFF.

This clone appeared once. The chain recombines TRBV2 with TRBJ1-1, with 8 bases fitting TRBD1. CDR1 and CDR2 from the germline V gene are SNHLY and FYNNEI. V lost 5 bases, J lost 12 bases, and 5 bases stayed unmatched. This CDR3 region has 11 residues. The chain's CDR3 is CASSMGQEPFF. Written as DNA, the CDR3 is TGTGCCAGCAGTATGGGACAGGAGCCTTTCTTT.

This chain links TRBV4-3 with TRBJ1-4, with D possibly being TRBD1 (6 bases). V lost 1 base to trimming and J lost 8 bases, with 8 bases between them. CDR3 length: 13 amino acids. Germline V gene sequence: CDR1 LGHNA, CDR2 YSLEER. CDR3 sequence: CASSQGQEEKLFF. Written as DNA, the CDR3 is TGCGCCAGCAGCCAAGGACAGGAAGAAAAACTGTTTTTT.

V gene TRBV11-3 combines with J gene TRBJ2-1, with TRBD1 matching 8 bases. Per the germline V gene, CDR1 is SGHNT and CDR2 is YENEEA. This CDR3 spans 14 amino acids. V shed 4 bases, J shed 1 base, and the junction held 0 bases outside the gene matches. CDR3 sequence (DNA): TGTGCCAGCAGCTACAGGGGGTCCTACAATGAGCAGTTCTTC. Its protein product is CASSYRGSYNEQFF.

The chain employs TRBV6-5 and TRBJ1-5, with no clear D. The CDR3 extends over 13 amino acids. Per germline, CDR1 MNHEY and CDR2 SVGAGI. V lost 2 bases and J lost 0, with 2 bases in between. The CDR3 DNA sequence: TGTGCCAGCAGTTACAGTAGCAATCAGCCCCAGCATTTT. Residues: CASSYSSNQPQHF.

The chain uses TRBV14 and TRBJ2-1, with D possibly called TRBD1 or TRBD2 (5 bases each). Trimming took 4 bases from V and 2 from J, leaving 12 bases between them. Per the germline V gene, CDR1 is SGHDN and CDR2 is FVKESK. The CDR3 loop spans 15 amino acids. In DNA form, the CDR3 reads TGTGCCAGCAGCCCCTCCGGGGACCCCTACAATGAGCAGTTCTTC. Residues: CASSPSGDPYNEQFF.

CDR3 coding DNA: TGTGCCAGCAGCTTAGCGGAGGAGTACTACGAGCAGTACTTC. Translated, it gives CASSLAEEYYEQYF. V gene TRBV7-2 combines with J gene TRBJ2-7, with D perhaps matching TRBD2 (5 bases). The V gene's germline CDR1 is SGHTA and CDR2 FQGNSA. There are 14 residues in the CDR3. V lost 0 bases and J 3 bases, leaving 9 bases between the germline ends.

The chain links TRBV27 to TRBJ2-7; TRBD2 might be the D (6 bases). Trimming left V 0 bases short and J 6 bases short, with 9 bases between. Germline V gives CDR1 MNHEY, CDR2 SMNVEV (reference sequence). The CDR3 is made up of 13 amino acids. The CDR3 sequence: CASSLSGGLEQYF. The DNA for the CDR3 is TGTGCCAGCAGTTTATCCGGGGGACTCGAGCAGTACTTC.

The CDR3 sequence is CASSVYGVPTSGGSTDTQYF. The CDR3 DNA reads TGTGCCAGCAGCGTCTACGGGGTCCCGACTAGCGGGGGCAGCACAGATACGCAGTATTTT. This chain uses TRBV9 with TRBJ2-3; 12 bases align to TRBD2. The CDR3 is 20 amino acids. After removal of 2 bases from V and 0 bases from J, the junction contained 13 bases not matched to a gene. Germline assignment: CDR1 SGDLS and CDR2 YYNGEE.

J is TRBJ1-1 and V is TRBV21-1. TRBV21-1 counts as a pseudogene. There are 13 residues in the CDR3. The CDR3 DNA reads as TGTGCCAGCAGCAAAGTTATGAACACTGAAGCTTTCTTT. It specifies CASSKVMNTEAFF.

This sequence joins TRBV19 and TRBJ2-1; D gene ambiguous. This CDR3 spans 15 amino acids. Germline CDR1 is LNHDA and CDR2 is SQIVND (reference sequence). V lost 1 base and J 5 bases, leaving 12 bases between the germline ends. CDR3 in DNA: TGTGCCAGTAGTATAGGTGGCAGGTTAGACAATGAGCAGTTCTTC. Its protein is CASSIGGRLDNEQFF.

V gene TRBV29-1 combines with J gene TRBJ2-7, with 9 bases that match TRBD2. The CDR3 totals 15 residues. Germline loops: CDR1 SQVTM, CDR2 ANQGSEA. The ends lost 1 base at V and 2 bases at J; junction bases unmatched: 6. The DNA of the CDR3 is TGCAGCGTTGAAGTAGGAAGCGGGGGGACCTACGAGCAGTACTTC. It specifies CSVEVGSGGTYEQYF.

This clone was recorded once. V is TRBV30 and J is TRBJ1-2; D might be TRBD1 (5 bases). Looked up from germline, CDR1 is GTSNPN and CDR2 is SVGIG (reference sequence). The V and J ends lost 4 bases and 8 bases respectively, with 14 bases between them. The CDR3 contains 12 residues. DNA for the CDR3: TGTGCCTGGACCACCGGTGGGGGAGGCTACACCTTC. This sequence encodes CAWTTGGGGYTF.

This chain joins TRBV4-2 and TRBJ2-1; 14 bases fit TRBD2. The CDR3 spans 18 residues. V shed 0 bases, J shed 9 bases, and the junction held 10 bases outside the gene matches. The germline V gene has CDR1 LGHNA and CDR2 YNFKEQ. The CDR3 sequence is CASSQDPRLAGGRGEQFF. CDR3 nucleotides: TGTGCCAGCAGCCAAGATCCACGACTAGCGGGGGGGCGGGGTGAGCAGTTCTTC.

CDR3 sequence reads: CASSEESEKQFF. CDR3 sequence (DNA): TGTGCCAGCAGTGAGGAGTCGGAGAAGCAGTTCTTC. The chain employs TRBV25-1 and TRBJ2-1, with D unclear. The germline V gene encodes CDR1 MGHDK and CDR2 SYGVNS. Trimming pared 3 bases from V and 11 bases from J, leaving 11 bases between. This CDR3 contains 12 residues.